This T cell receptor (beta chain) stems from a study of T cells in narcolepsy. As regards this clone: Its target is unknown.

Assay: immunoSEQ multiplex PCR; the TCRdb copy retains only in-frame clones and omits some. The sample shows approximately 22,000 clones, less than 65% of them seen only once. Study results and caveats: Reportedly, autoreactive clonotypes were serially detected in patients' blood but not controls'. Comparing one patient's CSF and blood CD4+ clonotypes highlighted HCRT- and TRIB2-specific autoreactive clonotypes. Autoreactive clone sequences were missing from some blood memory CD4+ repertoires.

V was shortened by 0 bases and J by 2 bases, with 19 bases between the two germline ends. The germline V gene encodes CDR1 LGHNA and CDR2 YNFKEQ. The CDR3 is 18 residues long. The clonotype originates from a human donor in good health. V is TRBV4-2 and J is TRBJ2-5, with TRBD1 as a possible D gene (6 bases). Sequenced: memory (CD45RA-) CD4+ T cells from blood. The CDR3 bases are TGTGCCAGCAGCCAAGAGCTACAAGGGGGACCCTTACAAGAGACCCAGTACTTC. It encodes CASSQELQGGPLQETQYF.